A selection of T cell receptor beta chains follows, all from one sample in a study of vaccination and CD4 T cells after COVID-19. The antigens of these receptors remain unknown. TCRdb recomputed calls from the PCR reads with MiXCR, one row per CDR3 protein. Of some 14,000 distinct CDR3 sequences in the sample, about three fifths were seen once. Material for sequencing was CD4+ T cells from blood, cultured in vitro. These receptors all come from a human donor who had recovered from COVID-19. Both conserved end residues are trimmed from each CDR3. Each record gives: V gene, J gene, CDR3 protein.

>TRBV5-4|TRBJ2-1
ASSYRDNEQF
>TRBV2|TRBJ1-2
ASSEVRAGQAGYGYT
>TRBV10-3|TRBJ1-3
AISEVAISGNTIY
>TRBV18|TRBJ2-1
ASSPSNEQF
>TRBV20-1|TRBJ2-7
SAPRAGILYEQY
>TRBV6-4|TRBJ1-1
ASSVETGNKAF
>TRBV20-1|TRBJ1-2
SASQGGWYGYT
>TRBV19|TRBJ2-7
ASSPLGDRGTYEQY
>TRBV12-3/TRBV12-4|TRBJ1-6
ASSPGAMRNSPLH
>TRBV24-1|TRBJ1-2
ATSDLLPGQGFRYT
>TRBV7-2|TRBJ2-7
ASSLEGLALEQY
>TRBV7-2|TRBJ1-5
ASSQLRGPGFGGNRPQH
>TRBV6-1|TRBJ2-1
ASGLAGGTNNEQF
>TRBV7-3|TRBJ2-7
ASRPAGGSYEQY
>TRBV20-1|TRBJ2-5
SARRGTSASQETQY
>TRBV7-9|TRBJ1-4
ASSQTGARAPNEKLF
>TRBV5-4|TRBJ1-2
ASSLGGNGYGYT
>TRBV2|TRBJ2-5
AGGAGETQY
>TRBV24-1|TRBJ2-5
ATSDFGRESQETQY
>TRBV15|TRBJ1-3
ATSKGHSSGNTIY